This T cell receptor (beta chain) was captured by sequencing in a study of OX40 agonist ivuxolimab in advanced cancers. Study details: Patients were dosed intravenously with ivuxolimab at 0.01 to 10 mg/kg every 2 weeks.

The data were produced by immunoSEQ multiplex PCR, yet TCRdb's version contains in-frame clones alone and is incomplete. This table holds about 83,000 clones, about 85% found once. The sequence derives from an adult with an advanced solid tumor such as melanoma, head and neck, liver or kidney cancer. This specimen consisted of CD4+ or CD8+ T cells sorted from blood, obtained in a trial of the OX40 agonist ivuxolimab.

The CDR3 here is CAWSVLQRNEKLFF. In DNA form, the CDR3 reads TGTGCCTGGAGTGTACTCCAAAGGAATGAAAAACTGTTTTTT. The chain combines TRBV30 with TRBJ1-4, with D unclear. The V gene lost 0 bases and the J gene lost 5 bases, with 10 bases spanning the gap. Per the germline V gene, CDR1 is GTSNPN and CDR2 is SVGIG (reference sequence). This CDR3 region has 14 residues.